Below are 29 T cell receptor beta chains sequenced from a single sample in a study of T cell clonality in common variable immunodeficiency (dated by TCRdb to the mid-2010s). What the work shows at the level of the full study, not this receptor alone: Fewer deletions and N-nucleotide insertions were reportedly observed in CVID TCRbeta sequences, and highly modified clones with 13 or more V deletions were reportedly absent from CVID TCRbeta sequences.

Libraries were built with the immunoSEQ multiplex PCR assay. In TCRdb, the immuneACCESS table is reduced to in-frame sequences with V and J assigned. These tables do not hold every clone; where another copy was compared, an unresolved V gene accounts for under half, and the others remain unexplained. For this sample, around 30,000 clones are listed, none of them singletons. In total, the top ten clones hold around 30% of the sample. No antigen has been assigned to these receptors. Material: peripheral blood mononuclear cells. These receptors were obtained from a human donor with common variable immunodeficiency.

As to this clone: The read terminates 3 residues before the CDR3 end, so the remaining end is supplied by the germline J gene. The gene calls are TRBV20-1 and TRBJ2-3, with TRBD2 matching over 9 bases. Germline CDR1 is DFQATT and CDR2 is SNEGSKA (reference sequence). The CDR3 sequence is 15 residues long. After removal of 3 bases from V and 6 bases from J, the junction contained 10 bases not matched to a gene. This CDR3 is CSASAPSGMGDTQYF. The DNA read from the CDR3 is TGCAGTGCTAGTGCCCCTAGCGGGATGGGGGATACG.

This clone has ten or more counts. The sequenced fragment ends 3 residues before the CDR3 boundary, so the rest is inferred from the germline J gene. The chain recombines TRBV7-9 with TRBJ2-6; no definite D call. V was trimmed by 2 bases and J by 4 bases, leaving 9 bases between them. Germline CDR1 reads SEHNR; CDR2 reads FQNEAQ (reference sequence). This CDR3 region has 15 residues. This CDR3 is CASSLFPQGANVLTF. Partial CDR3 DNA: TGTGCCAGCAGCTTATTCCCCCAGGGGGCCAACGTC.

Remarks on this clone: Coverage ceases 3 residues before the CDR3 finishes, and the germline J gene fills in the end. The chain uses TRBV2 and TRBJ2-3; no clear D. CDR1 and CDR2 from the germline V gene are SNHLY and FYNNEI. This CDR3 is 13 amino acids long. With 8 bases removed from V and 0 bases from J, the gap between germline ends came to 9 bases. The CDR3 spells CASLGGSTDTQYF. The part of the CDR3 DNA that was read is TGTGCCAGCTTAGGCGGAAGCACAGATACG.

This clone was recorded a few times. The read falls 3 residues short of the CDR3 end, and the missing part is taken from the germline J gene. This chain connects TRBV2 to TRBJ1-1; 7 bases fit TRBD1. CDR1 and CDR2 (germline): SNHLY, FYNNEI. The CDR3 loop spans 13 amino acids. Trimming removed 3 bases from V and 4 bases from J; junction bases left unmatched: 2. The CDR3 DNA, read in part, is TGTGCCAGCAGTGAGACAGGGAGCACTGAA. It is translated as CASSETGSTE. The full-length CDR3 reads as CASSETGSTEAFF.

On this clone: Coverage ceases 3 residues before the CDR3 finishes, and the germline J gene fills in the end. This chain connects TRBV5-1 to TRBJ2-2; unclear D gene. Trimming removed 2 bases from V and 0 bases from J, with 8 bases in between. The CDR3 covers 15 residues. Germline CDR1 is SGHRS and CDR2 is YFSETQ. The CDR3 is CASSFLTPNTGELFF. The CDR3 bases that were read are TGCGCCAGCAGCTTTCTGACTCCGAACACCGGGGAG.

Ten or more counts support this clone. The read halts 3 residues ahead of the CDR3 end, with the missing end drawn from the germline J gene. The J gene is TRBJ2-3, the V gene TRBV5-1, with 9 positions matching TRBD1. Per germline, CDR1 SGHRS and CDR2 YFSETQ. This CDR3 comprises 16 residues. Trimming at V came to 3 bases and at J to 6 bases, leaving 11 bases not matched to a gene. Incomplete CDR3 DNA: TGCGCCAGCAGCTGGGGGACAGGGAATGTCGCGGATACG. It is translated as CASSWGTGNVADT. The whole CDR3 protein is CASSWGTGNVADTQYF. Full variable domain (rest looked up from reference TRBV5-1 and TRBJ2-3): KAGVTQTPRYLIKTRGQQVTLSCSPISGHRSVSWYQQTPGQGLQFLFEYFSETQRNKGNFPGRFSGRQFSNSRSEMNVSTLELGDSALYLCASSWGTGNVADTQYFGPGTRLTVL.

This clone has more than one count but fewer than ten. From the germline J gene comes the end of the CDR3, since the read stops 3 residues before it. The chain employs TRBV7-6 and TRBJ1-5; 7 bases align to TRBD1. CDR3 length: 14 amino acids. Germline CDR1 SGHVS, CDR2 FNYEAQ. V lost 5 bases and J lost 7; bases outside the gene matches: 8. CDR3 loop: CASSPQGLWQPQHF. CDR3 bases read: TGTGCCAGCAGCCCACAGGGGTTGTGGCAGCCC.

This clone was seen at least ten times. The read terminates 3 residues ahead of where the CDR3 ends, so the germline J gene completes it. This rearrangement joins TRBV28 to TRBJ2-7; D is uncertain. The germline gives CDR1 MDHEN, CDR2 SYDVKM. This CDR3 is 13 amino acids long. V was cut by 5 bases and J by 3 bases, with 11 bases left in between. The CDR3 DNA, read in part, is TGTGCCAGCAGTCCCTTTTATAACTACGAG. Translation gives CASSPFYNYE. The whole CDR3 is CASSPFYNYEQYF.

This clone has at least ten counts. With the read ending 3 residues before the CDR3 end, the germline J gene is used to fill in that end. This chain connects TRBV29-1 to TRBJ2-3; TRBD1 aligns across 8 bases. CDR3 length: 13 residues. The J segment lost 4 bases and the V segment lost 3 bases, leaving 3 bases of the junction unmatched. CDR1 is SQVTM and CDR2 is ANQGSEA in the germline V gene. The part of the CDR3 DNA that was read is TGCAGCGTTGACAGGGGGCGAGCAGATACG. Protein product: CSVDRGRADT. The entire CDR3 protein is CSVDRGRADTQYF.

Turning to this clone: The read terminates 3 residues ahead of where the CDR3 ends, so the germline J gene completes it. The chain couples TRBV7-9 to TRBJ2-2; TRBD1 agrees at 7 bases. This CDR3 is 14 amino acids long. Looked up from germline, CDR1 is SEHNR and CDR2 is FQNEAQ (reference sequence). Trimming took 9 bases from V and 2 from J; bases not matched to a gene: 6. The CDR3 spells CASRQGSNTGELFF. The part of the CDR3 DNA that was read is TGTGCCAGTCGACAGGGTTCAAACACCGGGGAG.

For this clone: The read finishes 3 residues shy of the CDR3 end, and the germline J gene is used to complete it. The chain is built from TRBV7-6 and TRBJ2-7; TRBD2 matches at 11 bases. Trimming at V came to 5 bases and at J to 0 bases, leaving 6 bases not matched to a gene. The CDR3 extends over 16 amino acids. From germline, CDR1 is SGHVS and CDR2 FNYEAQ. The sequenced part of the CDR3 DNA is TGTGCCAGCAGCCTCATAGCGGGGGGGAGCTCCTACGAG. This encodes CASSLIAGGSSYE. The complete CDR3 protein is CASSLIAGGSSYEQYF.

This clone has at least ten counts. Read sequence stops 3 residues before the CDR3 end, and the germline J gene provides the missing end. The chain links TRBV28 to TRBJ2-7, with a weak D call TRBD2 (5 bases). The germline V gene has CDR1 MDHEN and CDR2 SYDVKM. The CDR3 spans 15 residues. V was clipped by 5 bases and J by 2 bases, with 16 bases between them. The DNA read from the CDR3 is TGTGCCAGCAGTCTCCCCGTCGGGGTTACCTACGAG. Amino acids: CASSLPVGVTYE. The entire CDR3 protein reads CASSLPVGVTYEQYF. The whole variable domain, filled in from reference TRBV28 and TRBJ2-7, reads DVKVTQSSRYLVKRTGEKVFLECVQDMDHENMFWYRQDPGLGLRLIYFSYDVKMKEKGDIPEGYSVSREKKERFSLILESASTNQTSMYLCASSLPVGVTYEQYFGPGTRLTVT.

This clone came up many times. The CDR3 goes on 3 residues after the read ends, and that part is filled in from the germline J gene. This sequence joins TRBV19 and TRBJ1-1, with D hard to call. There are 12 residues in the CDR3. V dropped 3 bases and J dropped 1 base, with 3 bases sitting between them. The germline CDR1 and CDR2 sequences are LNHDA and SQIVND (reference sequence). The CDR3 bases that were read are TGTGCCAGTAGTATCCGGAACACTGAA. This codes for CASSIRNTE. The CDR3 in full is CASSIRNTEAFF.

This clone was seen repeatedly, ten times or more. The part of the CDR3 DNA that was read is TGCGCCAGCAGTGGACAGGTGGAAGAGACC. The encoded protein is CASSGQVEET. The entire CDR3 sequence reads CASSGQVEETQYF. The chain recombines TRBV10-1 with TRBJ2-5; D may be TRBD1 (6 bases). The CDR3 extends 3 residues past the end of the read, so its final part is completed from the germline J gene. Germline values: CDR1 WNHNN, CDR2 SYGVQD (reference sequence). V dropped 4 bases and J dropped 3 bases, with 9 bases sitting between them. This CDR3 contains 13 residues.

A remark on this clone: Read coverage stops 3 residues before the CDR3 terminus; the germline J gene supplies the remainder. The chain links TRBV19 to TRBJ2-1; TRBD2 is a possible D gene (6 bases). V was clipped by 5 bases and J by 3 bases, with 11 bases between them. CDR3 length: 14 residues. Germline V CDR1 and CDR2: LNHDA, SQIVND (reference sequence). The CDR3 loop reads CASSPQDYYNEQFF. CDR3 bases read: TGTGCCAGTAGTCCGCAGGACTACTACAATGAG.

In regard to this clone: The CDR3 goes on 3 residues after the read ends, and that part is filled in from the germline J gene. The chain recombines TRBV7-3 with TRBJ2-1, with TRBD2 matching 10 bases. Germline trimming cut 3 bases from V and 9 bases from J; bases unmatched to any gene: 8. The CDR3 extends over 15 amino acids. Germline V CDR1 and CDR2: SGHTA, FQGTGA. The CDR3 loop reads CASSFSGRGLTEQFF. The part of the CDR3 DNA that was read is TGTGCCAGCAGCTTCAGCGGGAGGGGCCTTACTGAG. The whole variable domain, filled in from reference TRBV7-3 and TRBJ2-1, reads GAGVSQTPSNKVTEKGKYVELRCDPISGHTALYWYRQSLGQGPEFLIYFQGTGAADDSGLPNDRFFAVRPEGSVSTLKIQRTERGDSAVYLCASSFSGRGLTEQFFGPGTRLTVL.

Many counts were recorded for this clone. The read ends 3 residues before the CDR3 terminus; that terminus is restored from the germline J gene. The gene calls are TRBV7-2 and TRBJ1-1; D is ambiguous. The CDR3 consists of 13 residues. The V and J ends lost 4 bases and 3 bases respectively, with 9 bases between them. Germline V CDR1 and CDR2: SGHTA, FQGNSA. The sequenced CDR3 bases are TGTGCCAGCAGCTCGTATTTCTACACTGAA. Translating gives CASSSYFYTE. The whole CDR3 sequence is CASSSYFYTEAFF.

This clone has ten or more counts. The CDR3 is cut off 3 residues early in the read; its end comes from the germline J gene. V usage is TRBV12-3 or TRBV12-4 and J usage is TRBJ2-4; perhaps TRBD1 as D (6 bases). CDR3 length: 16 amino acids. Trimming shortened V by 4 bases and J by 0 bases, and 13 bases separated the two germline ends. CDR3 region: CASSSTGTLAKNIQYF. The CDR3 bases that were read are TGTGCCAGCAGTTCGACAGGTACTCTAGCCAAAAACATT.

CDR3 in amino acids: CASSLGAGGTETQYF. CDR3 bases read: TGTGCCAGCAGCTTAGGGGCAGGGGGCACAGAGACC. The rearrangement uses TRBV7-9 and TRBJ2-5, with TRBD1 identical over 8 bases. Coverage ceases 3 residues before the CDR3 finishes, and the germline J gene fills in the end. CDR1 and CDR2 from the germline V gene are SEHNR and FQNEAQ (reference sequence). This CDR3 has 15 amino acids. V was pared by 1 base and J by 4 bases, with 5 bases of the junction left unmatched.

Concerning this clone itself: The read finishes 3 residues shy of the CDR3 end, and the germline J gene is used to complete it. The chain employs TRBV19 and TRBJ2-7; 9 bases are shared with TRBD1. With 9 bases clipped from V and 5 bases from J, the junction kept 8 bases outside the gene matches. This CDR3 has 13 residues. The germline CDR1 and CDR2 sequences are LNHDA and SQIVND (reference sequence). CDR3: CARLDRGINEQYF. The CDR3 DNA, read in part, is TGTGCCAGGTTAGACAGGGGGATTAACGAG.

This clone appeared many times. The read halts 3 residues ahead of the CDR3 end, with the missing end drawn from the germline J gene. The chain joins TRBV7-2 to TRBJ2-2; D tentatively reads TRBD1 or TRBD2 (5 bases each). Germline V lookup: CDR1 SGHTA, CDR2 FQGNSA. Trimming took off 1 base at V and 7 bases at J, with 10 bases between the two ends. The CDR3 extends over 14 amino acids. The DNA read from the CDR3 is TGTGCCAGCAGCTTAGGAGGGGCGAACGGGGAG. This translates into CASSLGGANGE. The CDR3 reads in full as CASSLGGANGELFF.

Incomplete CDR3 DNA: TGTGCCAGCAGCTTAAACATAGCGGGAGGGCCGGTCTATGAG. This encodes CASSLNIAGGPVYE. The full-length CDR3 reads as CASSLNIAGGPVYEQFF. V is TRBV7-3 and J is TRBJ2-1; 11 nucleotides match TRBD2. The read falls 3 residues short of the CDR3 end, and the missing part is taken from the germline J gene. Germline-derived CDR1 and CDR2 are SGHTA and FQGTGA. The junction had 10 bases not matched to a gene; V was cut back by 1 base and J by 8 bases. The CDR3 is 17 amino acids.

This clone has only a few counts. Sequencing ends 3 residues short of the CDR3 end; the germline J gene provides the rest. The chain joins TRBV7-2 to TRBJ2-7; no clear D. Trimming left V 2 bases short and J 1 base short, with 9 bases between. The germline gives CDR1 SGHTA, CDR2 FQGNSA. This CDR3 contains 14 residues. Partial CDR3 DNA: TGTGCCAGCAGCTTAACTGAGCAATCCTACGAG. Protein: CASSLTEQSYE. The CDR3, in full, reads CASSLTEQSYEQYF.

Ten or more counts support this clone. From the germline J gene comes the end of the CDR3, since the read stops 3 residues before it. The rearrangement joins TRBV5-1 to TRBJ2-3, with D uncertain. The CDR3 length is 15 residues. V was pared by 0 bases and J by 2 bases, with 10 bases between. In germline, CDR1 is SGHRS, CDR2 YFSETQ. This CDR3 reads CASSLEGRATDTQYF. CDR3 bases read: TGCGCCAGCAGCTTGGAGGGCCGAGCCACAGATACG.

In the case of this clone: The CDR3 extends 3 residues past the end of the read, so its final part is completed from the germline J gene. The chain carries TRBV18 and TRBJ2-6; 7 nucleotides line up with TRBD1. This CDR3 has 16 residues. Germline assignment: CDR1 KGHSH and CDR2 LQKENI. The V gene end was trimmed by 2 bases and the J gene end by 4 bases; junction bases not matched to a gene: 5. CDR3 DNA (partial): TGTGCCAGCTCACCAAACAGGGGAACAGGGGCCAACGTC. Encoded protein: CASSPNRGTGANV. The full CDR3 sequence reads CASSPNRGTGANVLTF.

On this clone: The sequence runs out 3 residues before the end of the CDR3; the remainder is reconstructed from the germline J gene. This chain connects TRBV19 to TRBJ2-7, with D perhaps TRBD1 (5 bases). Germline values: CDR1 LNHDA, CDR2 SQIVND (reference sequence). The CDR3 covers 14 residues. Trimming pared 3 bases from V and 2 bases from J, leaving 11 bases between. Incomplete CDR3 DNA: TGTGCCAGTAGTATGCTATTGACAGCCTACGAG. Residues: CASSMLLTAYE. The whole CDR3 sequence is CASSMLLTAYEQYF. The variable domain in full, with the rest retrieved from reference TRBV19 and TRBJ2-7, is DGGITQSPKYLFRKEGQNVTLSCEQNLNHDAMYWYRQDPGQGLRLIYYSQIVNDFQKGDIAEGYSVSREKKESFPLTVTSAQKNPTAFYLCASSMLLTAYEQYFGPGTRLTVT.

The sample holds a few counts of this clone. The sequence runs out 3 residues before the end of the CDR3; the remainder is reconstructed from the germline J gene. The chain is built from TRBV2 and TRBJ2-7; D is unclear. Germline CDR1 SNHLY, CDR2 FYNNEI. This CDR3 is built from 13 residues. Trimming removed 7 bases at V and 3 bases at J, with 13 bases between. CDR3 sequence: CASNLMKLYEQYF. The CDR3 DNA, read in part, is TGTGCCAGCAATCTGATGAAGCTCTACGAG.

Only a few counts were recorded for this clone. The read stops 3 residues short of the end of the CDR3; the missing end is completed from the germline J gene. The chain recombines TRBV20-1 with TRBJ2-7; 9 positions match TRBD2. The junction had 6 bases not matched to a gene; V was cut back by 4 bases and J by 5 bases. The CDR3 loop spans 13 amino acids. Looked up from germline, CDR1 is DFQATT and CDR2 is SNEGSKA (reference sequence). The CDR3 loop reads CSANLSGRNEQYF. CDR3 DNA, as far as it was read: TGCAGTGCTAATCTAAGCGGGAGGAACGAG.

This clone was found a few times. The read ends 3 residues before the CDR3 terminus; that terminus is restored from the germline J gene. The chain has TRBV2 and TRBJ1-2; TRBD1 matches at 9 bases. The V gene's germline CDR1 is SNHLY and CDR2 FYNNEI. The CDR3 runs to 13 residues. Unmatched junction bases numbered 6, after V lost 6 bases and J lost 7 bases. CDR3 residues: CASREQGAAGYTF. The part of the CDR3 DNA that was read is TGTGCCAGCAGGGAACAGGGGGCAGCTGGC.